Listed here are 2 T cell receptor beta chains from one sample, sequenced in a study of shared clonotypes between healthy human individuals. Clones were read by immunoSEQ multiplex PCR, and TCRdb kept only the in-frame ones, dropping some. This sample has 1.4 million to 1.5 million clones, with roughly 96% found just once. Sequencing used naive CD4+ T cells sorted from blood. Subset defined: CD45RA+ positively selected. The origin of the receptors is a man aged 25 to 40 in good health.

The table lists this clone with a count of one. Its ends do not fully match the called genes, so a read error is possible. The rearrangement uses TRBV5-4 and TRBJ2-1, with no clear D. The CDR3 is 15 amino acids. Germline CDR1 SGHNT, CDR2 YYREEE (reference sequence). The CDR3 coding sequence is TGTGCCAGCAGATTGGACCTCGTGGGCAACAATGAGCAGTTCTTC. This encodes CASRLDLVGNNEQFF.

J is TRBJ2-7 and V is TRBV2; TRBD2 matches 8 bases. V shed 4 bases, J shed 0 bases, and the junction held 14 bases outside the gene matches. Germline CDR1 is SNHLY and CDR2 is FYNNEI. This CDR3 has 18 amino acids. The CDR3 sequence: CASSGGGLGGRSSYEQYF. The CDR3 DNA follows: TGTGCCAGCAGTGGCGGAGGGTTGGGCGGGAGGAGCTCCTACGAGCAGTACTTC.